This T cell receptor (beta chain) was observed in a study of blood T cells in healthy people across ages. This clonotype was observed a few times. Primed by a sample-barcoded 5' primer and a J-beta primer mix, a second PCR proceeded for roughly 7 to 11 cycles. TCRdb called the 5' RACE reads again in MiXCR, with one record for every CDR3 protein. The repertoire includes about 680,000 distinct CDR3 sequences, around 45% of them detected once, and under 35% sits in the top ten. Sequenced sample: blood. This TCR was recovered from a woman aged 60-75 years in good health.

CDR3 sequence reads: CSVGVYRGRSNEQYF. The CDR3 DNA sequence: TGCAGCGTTGGGGTTTACCGGGGCCGGAGTAACGAGCAGTACTTC. The V call is TRBV29-1, the J call TRBJ2-7; D possibly uses TRBD1 or TRBD2 (5 bases each). The V gene lost 4 bases and the J gene lost 5 bases, with 21 bases spanning the gap. Germline loops: CDR1 SQVTM, CDR2 ANQGSEA. CDR3 length: 15 residues.